The 21 T cell receptor beta chains below come from one sample, sequenced in a study of blood T cells in healthy people across ages (dated by TCRdb to the mid-2010s). The receptor library was made with 5' RACE. The sequencer listed for this sample is Illumina HiSeq 2500. A second PCR of about 6 to 11 cycles was run with a J-beta primer mix and a sample-barcoded 5' primer. TCRdb ran its own pipeline on the public reads, namely fastp trimming at Q25 and MiXCR clone calling, and kept in-frame beta chains. CDR3 protein duplicates are merged, each entry listing the most common genes and DNA. The sample data list roughly 1.4 million distinct CDR3 sequences, and approximately 60% of these were observed just once. The top ten constitute about 6.7% of the sample. The sequenced sample consisted of blood. The receptors originated from a man between 18 and 35 years old in good health.

V usage is TRBV10-3 and J usage is TRBJ2-5; 13 positions agree with TRBD2. Trimming removed 3 bases from V and 10 bases from J; junction bases left unmatched: 5. The CDR3 contains 14 residues. The germline gives CDR1 ENHRY, CDR2 SYGVKD. CDR3 sequence reads: CAISEGTSGIGQYF. The CDR3, as DNA: TGTGCCATCAGTGAAGGGACTAGCGGGATCGGCCAGTACTTC.

Comment on this clonotype: This may stem from a read error, because a much larger clone lies one nucleotide away. The chain recombines TRBV11-1 with TRBJ1-5, with TRBD1 as a possible D gene (5 bases). The CDR3 contains 15 residues. Per germline, CDR1 SGHAT and CDR2 FQDESV (reference sequence). Written as DNA, the CDR3 is TGTGCCAACAGCTTAGAGGGCAGGGCGTATCAGCCCCAGCATTTT. It yields the protein CANSLEGRAYQPQHF.

The genes are TRBV5-4 and TRBJ1-3; 7 positions agree with TRBD1. Germline V gene lookup returns CDR1 SGHNT and CDR2 YYREEE (reference sequence). Losses at the gene ends were 4 bases for V and 4 bases for J; bases not matched to a gene: 8. The CDR3 has 15 residues. CDR3 loop: CASSGWTGRGNTIYF. The CDR3 DNA reads TGTGCCAGCAGCGGTTGGACAGGTCGGGGAAACACCATATATTTT.

This clonotype has just one count. The chain links TRBV7-6 to TRBJ2-7; D unclear. This CDR3 spans 14 amino acids. Trimming shortened V by 1 base and J by 3 bases, and 10 bases separated the two germline ends. Germline values: CDR1 SGHVS, CDR2 FNYEAQ. The CDR3 coding sequence is TGTGCCAGCAGCTTAGATTGGCCCGGCTACGAGCAGTACTTC. Translated: CASSLDWPGYEQYF. The entire variable domain, with the rest obtained from reference TRBV7-6 and TRBJ2-7, is as follows: GAGVSQSPRYKVTKRGQDVALRCDPISGHVSLYWYRQALGQGPEFLTYFNYEAQQDKSGLPNDRFSAERPEGSISTLTIQRTEQRDSAMYRCASSLDWPGYEQYFGPGTRLTVT.

This clonotype was counted between two and nine times. V and J are TRBV29-1 and TRBJ2-7; D perhaps matches TRBD1 (6 bases). The CDR3 extends over 15 amino acids. Germline V gives CDR1 SQVTM, CDR2 ANQGSEA. V was clipped by 4 bases and J by 0 bases, with 16 bases between them. Here the CDR3 DNA reads TGCAGCGTTGTGTTCACAGGGAAATACTCCTACGAGCAGTACTTC. Its protein product is CSVVFTGKYSYEQYF.

This chain's CDR3 is CASSSSSIPPYRQYF. The DNA of the CDR3 is TGTGCCAGCAGCTCATCCTCTATTCCTCCCTACAGGCAGTATTTT. V usage is TRBV7-9 and J usage is TRBJ2-3; no clear D gene. Germline V gene sequence: CDR1 SEHNR, CDR2 FQNEAQ (reference sequence). CDR3 length equals 15 residues. Between the trimmed V and J ends, which lost 4 bases and 11 bases, there was a span of 22 bases.

The gene calls are TRBV12-3 or TRBV12-4 and TRBJ2-7; D gene ambiguous. The length of the CDR3 is 13 residues. The V end was cut by 5 bases, the J end by 3 bases, with 11 bases between. The CDR3 DNA sequence: TGTGCCAGCAGTGATTCCCCAATCTACGAGCAGTACTTC. Its protein is CASSDSPIYEQYF.

V usage is TRBV20-1 and J usage is TRBJ2-5; D may be TRBD1 or TRBD2 (7 bases each). Germline CDR1 and CDR2: DFQATT and SNEGSKA (reference sequence). The CDR3 has 12 amino acids. Trimming left V 7 bases short and J 7 bases short, with 16 bases between. The CDR3 sequence is CSGRTGGGTQYF. CDR3 DNA sequence: TGCAGTGGAAGGACAGGCGGGGGGACCCAGTACTTC.

This rearrangement joins TRBV27 to TRBJ2-1; 12 bases fit TRBD2. Germline V gene lookup returns CDR1 MNHEY and CDR2 SMNVEV (reference sequence). The CDR3 has 16 amino acids. V lost 6 bases and J lost 4; bases outside the gene matches: 7. The chain's CDR3 is CASSLLLAGGYNEQFF. For the CDR3, the DNA is TGTGCCAGCAGCCTACTCCTAGCGGGAGGGTACAATGAGCAGTTCTTC.

V gene TRBV20-1 combines with J gene TRBJ1-1; weak D call: TRBD1 (6 bases). Trimming shortened V by 7 bases and J by 2 bases, and 14 bases separated the two germline ends. Germline V gene sequence: CDR1 DFQATT, CDR2 SNEGSKA (reference sequence). The CDR3 consists of 13 residues. The CDR3: CSVTGYSNTEAFF. The CDR3 nucleotides are TGCAGTGTAACAGGGTACTCCAACACTGAAGCTTTCTTT.

The chain couples TRBV4-3 to TRBJ2-7; D tentatively fits TRBD1 or TRBD2 (7 bases each). The V gene lost 6 bases and the J gene lost 7 bases, with 37 bases spanning the gap. Germline V lookup: CDR1 LGHNA, CDR2 YSLEER. This CDR3 has 20 residues. In DNA form, the CDR3 reads TGCGCCAGCAGTCCTTTGACTAGTAGTGGTCCAGGGGGGGTTTACAATGAGCAGTACTTC. Amino acid sequence: CASSPLTSSGPGGVYNEQYF.

The rearrangement links TRBV4-1 to TRBJ2-7, with 9 bases identical to TRBD1. TRBJ2-5 explains the end of the DNA better; the J call may be wrong. The germline V gene has CDR1 MGHRA and CDR2 YSYEKL. The CDR3 covers 15 residues. The CDR3 DNA sequence: TGCGCCAGCAGCCAAGACGGGACAGGGCTGGAGACCCAGTACTTC. Amino acids: CASSQDGTGLETQYF.

The chain joins TRBV25-1 to TRBJ2-5; 10 nucleotides agree with TRBD2. The germline CDR1 and CDR2 sequences are MGHDK and SYGVNS. This CDR3 is 15 amino acids long. With 6 bases clipped from V and 11 bases from J, the junction kept 15 bases outside the gene matches. The CDR3 bases are TGTGCCAGCAGGACGACTAGCGGGCGAAGGAATGAGCAGTACTTC. Its protein is CASRTTSGRRNEQYF.

This clonotype was picked up a small number of times. This chain uses TRBV4-1 with TRBJ2-7; TRBD1 aligns across 7 bases. CDR1 is MGHRA, CDR2 YSYEKL, per germline. The CDR3 consists of 16 residues. V gave up 0 bases and J gave up 2 bases; unmatched junction bases: 7. CDR3 protein: CASSQEWDSEPYEQYF. The DNA of the CDR3 is TGCGCCAGCAGCCAAGAATGGGACAGCGAGCCCTACGAGCAGTACTTC.

The chain recombines TRBV20-1 with TRBJ2-3; TRBD2 agrees at 11 bases. V dropped 4 bases and J dropped 2; count of bases not matched to a gene: 11. Germline V lookup: CDR1 DFQATT, CDR2 SNEGSKA (reference sequence). This CDR3 has 17 residues. The CDR3 reads CSAKVLTSGEYTDTQYF. The CDR3 bases are TGCAGTGCTAAGGTCTTGACTAGCGGGGAGTACACAGATACGCAGTATTTT.

The chain employs TRBV5-1 and TRBJ1-1; maybe TRBD1 (6 bases). Trimming stripped 1 base from V and 1 base from J, with 11 bases between. The CDR3 totals 15 residues. Per the germline V gene, CDR1 is SGHRS and CDR2 is YFSETQ. In nucleotides, the CDR3 is TGCGCCAGCAGCTTGAGTGGGGGGCGGAACACTGAAGCTTTCTTT. Its translation: CASSLSGGRNTEAFF.

This rearrangement joins TRBV20-1 to TRBJ2-7; possible D gene TRBD1, 5 bases. Germline CDR1 DFQATT, CDR2 SNEGSKA (reference sequence). The CDR3 has 13 amino acids. The CDR3 sequence is CRTATPSSYEQYF. The CDR3 region has the DNA TGCAGGACAGCAACCCCGAGCTCCTACGAGCAGTACTTC.

The chain couples TRBV20-1 to TRBJ2-5; 7 bases fit TRBD2. This CDR3 has 12 residues. Unmatched junction bases numbered 4, after V lost 4 bases and J lost 5 bases. Germline loops: CDR1 DFQATT, CDR2 SNEGSKA (reference sequence). Here the CDR3 DNA reads TGCAGTGCTAATGGACTAGATGAGACCCAGTACTTC. The encoded protein is CSANGLDETQYF.

This clonotype was recorded a few times. Given a much more abundant clone one base away, this may be a read error. The chain has TRBV14 and TRBJ2-1, with D perhaps matching TRBD1 (5 bases). CDR3 size: 12 residues. From germline, CDR1 is SGHDN and CDR2 FVKESK. Trimming stripped 4 bases from V and 7 bases from J, with 8 bases between. CDR3 nucleotides: TGTGCCAGCAGCCCCAAGGGGAATGAGCAGTTCTTC. It yields the protein CASSPKGNEQFF.

The V and J genes are TRBV5-1 and TRBJ2-7; D gene unclear. Trimming removed 2 bases from V and 0 bases from J, with 6 bases in between. The CDR3 length is 13 residues. Looked up from germline, CDR1 is SGHRS and CDR2 is YFSETQ. The CDR3 sequence: CASSFEISYEQYF. In DNA form, the CDR3 reads TGCGCCAGCAGCTTCGAGATCTCCTACGAGCAGTACTTC.

This rearrangement joins TRBV3-1 to TRBJ2-1; 8 bases line up with TRBD2. Germline loops: CDR1 LGHDT, CDR2 YNNKEL (reference sequence). This CDR3 spans 15 amino acids. J gave up 7 bases and V 4 bases, and 9 bases lay outside the gene matches. This CDR3 reads CASSLRVAGINEQFF. In DNA, the CDR3 is TGTGCCAGCAGCCTTAGGGTAGCGGGAATAAATGAGCAGTTCTTC.